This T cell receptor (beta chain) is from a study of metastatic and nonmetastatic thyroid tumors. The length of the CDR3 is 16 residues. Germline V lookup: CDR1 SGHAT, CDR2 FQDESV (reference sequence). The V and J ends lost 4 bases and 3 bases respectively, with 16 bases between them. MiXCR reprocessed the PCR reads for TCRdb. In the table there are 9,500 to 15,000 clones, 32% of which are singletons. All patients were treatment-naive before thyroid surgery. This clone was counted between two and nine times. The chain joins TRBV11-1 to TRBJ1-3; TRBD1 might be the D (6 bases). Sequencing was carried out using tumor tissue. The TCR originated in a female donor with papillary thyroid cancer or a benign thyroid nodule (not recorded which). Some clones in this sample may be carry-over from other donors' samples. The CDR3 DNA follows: TGTGCCAGCAGCTCCGAACAGGGTCTAAGTGGAAACACCATATATTTT. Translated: CASSSEQGLSGNTIYF.